The entry below gives a single TCR beta chain sequence along with its context. The data were taken from a study of T cell changes during pregnancy in multiple sclerosis. Method: immunoSEQ multiplex PCR; TCRdb's copy keeps in-frame clones and lacks some. The data hold some 48,000 clones, with 95% observed a single time. The TCR comes from a female donor with multiple sclerosis, enrolled in a pregnancy study. The sample consisted of CD8+ T cells from peripheral blood mononuclear cells, taken in the first trimester of pregnancy.

The CDR3 DNA reads TGTGCCTGGAGTGTACTAGACGGCCTCACCGGGGAGCTGTTTTTT. As protein: CAWSVLDGLTGELFF. The rearrangement uses TRBV30 and TRBJ2-2; a possible D gene is TRBD2 (5 bases). V shed 0 bases and J shed 4 bases, with 12 bases lying between them. Germline values: CDR1 GTSNPN, CDR2 SVGIG (reference sequence). The CDR3 spans 15 residues.